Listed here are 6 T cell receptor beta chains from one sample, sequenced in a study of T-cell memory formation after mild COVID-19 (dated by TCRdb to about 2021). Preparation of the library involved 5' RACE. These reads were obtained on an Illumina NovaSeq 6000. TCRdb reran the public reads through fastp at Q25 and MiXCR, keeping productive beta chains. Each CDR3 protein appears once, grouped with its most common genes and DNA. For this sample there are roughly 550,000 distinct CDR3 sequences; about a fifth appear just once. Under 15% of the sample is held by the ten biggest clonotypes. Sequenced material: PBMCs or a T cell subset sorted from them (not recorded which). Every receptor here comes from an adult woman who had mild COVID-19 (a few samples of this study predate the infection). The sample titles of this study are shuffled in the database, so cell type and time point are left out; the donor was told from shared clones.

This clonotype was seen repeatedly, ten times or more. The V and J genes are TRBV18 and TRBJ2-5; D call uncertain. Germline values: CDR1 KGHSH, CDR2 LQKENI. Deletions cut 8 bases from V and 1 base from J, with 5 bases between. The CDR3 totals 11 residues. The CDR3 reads CASSRQETQYF. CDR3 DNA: TGTGCCAGCAGCCGCCAAGAGACCCAGTACTTC.

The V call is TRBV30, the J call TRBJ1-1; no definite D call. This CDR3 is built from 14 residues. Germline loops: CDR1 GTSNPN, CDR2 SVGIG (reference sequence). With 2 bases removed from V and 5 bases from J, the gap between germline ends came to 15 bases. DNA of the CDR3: TGTGCCTGGAGTTCCATTCTTGTAGTTACTGAAGCTTTCTTT. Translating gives CAWSSILVVTEAFF.

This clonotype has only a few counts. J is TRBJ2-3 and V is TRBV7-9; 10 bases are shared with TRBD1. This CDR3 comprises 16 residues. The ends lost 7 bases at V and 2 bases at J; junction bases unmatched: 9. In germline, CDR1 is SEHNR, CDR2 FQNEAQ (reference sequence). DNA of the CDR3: TGTGCCAGCATCCACCGGGACAGGGGCTCCACAGATACGCAGTATTTT. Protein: CASIHRDRGSTDTQYF.

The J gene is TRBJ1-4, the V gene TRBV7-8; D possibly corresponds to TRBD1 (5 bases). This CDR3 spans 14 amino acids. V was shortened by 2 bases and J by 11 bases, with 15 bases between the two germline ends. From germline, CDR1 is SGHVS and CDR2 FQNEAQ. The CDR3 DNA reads TGTGCCAGCAGCTTACACATCCGGGACGACAAACTGTTTTTT. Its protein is CASSLHIRDDKLFF.

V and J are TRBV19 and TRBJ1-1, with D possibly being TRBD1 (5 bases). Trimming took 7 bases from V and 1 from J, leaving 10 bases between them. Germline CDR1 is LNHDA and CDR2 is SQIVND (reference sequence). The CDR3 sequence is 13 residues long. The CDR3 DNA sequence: TGTGCCAGTACAGACAGAACGAACACTGAAGCTTTCTTT. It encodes CASTDRTNTEAFF.

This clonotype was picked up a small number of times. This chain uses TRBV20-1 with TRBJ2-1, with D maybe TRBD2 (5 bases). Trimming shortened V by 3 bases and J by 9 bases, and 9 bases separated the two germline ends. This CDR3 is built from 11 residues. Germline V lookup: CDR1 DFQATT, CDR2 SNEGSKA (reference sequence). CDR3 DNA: TGCAGTGCTAGGGGGAGCGGTGAGCAGTTCTTC. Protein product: CSARGSGEQFF.